This paragraph reports one TCR beta chain. Per the original methods: Using reference gene primer amplification, nucleated cell counts were estimated. Profiling relied on immunoSEQ multiplex PCR, and the TCRdb table lists in-frame clones only, not all of them. The V and J calls and clone size were taken over from that table, and D and trimming were inferred from the DNA. The data show 160,000 or so clones, about four fifths seen once. The record originates from a study of blood T cell repertoires in COVID-19. The wider study: The United States, Italy and Spain were the sources of the acute and convalescent COVID-19 samples. T cells, B-cell-depleted T cells, or PBMCs provided the cDNA or gDNA that served as material.

This TCR was sampled from a woman between 65 and 79 years old with acute or convalescent COVID-19. Sequencing was carried out using peripheral blood.

The CDR3 spells CASSQVRGGTGELFF. The CDR3 DNA follows: TGCGCCAGCAGCCAAGTGCGGGGAGGCACCGGGGAGCTGTTTTTT. The chain is built from TRBV4-1 and TRBJ2-2, with D perhaps matching TRBD2 (6 bases). CDR3 size: 15 residues. Trimming removed 1 base from V and 4 bases from J, with 10 bases in between. Per germline, CDR1 MGHRA and CDR2 YSYEKL.